The present T cell receptor (beta chain) was sequenced within a study of a mutant IDH1 vaccine in newly diagnosed glioma. Trimming pared 0 bases from V and 0 bases from J, leaving 6 bases between. Germline V gene data show CDR1 as LGHNA and CDR2 as YSLEER. The length of the CDR3 is 16 residues. Points on this clone: Its antigen is still unknown.

Assay used: immunoSEQ multiplex PCR; TCRdb lists only in-frame clones, some missing. This table holds tens of thousands of clones, roughly 77% found once. Noted time point: week 23, last vaccination. Each dose delivered 300 ug of mutant IDH1 20-mer peptide subcutaneously with imiquimod. The chain uses TRBV4-3 and TRBJ2-6; D uncertain. The receptor's source is a woman between 40 and 55 years old with glioma. Some clones in this sample may be carry-over from other donors' samples. Here the sequenced sample was PBMCs, taken from a glioma patient whose treatment included an IDH1 peptide vaccine. DNA for the CDR3: TGCGCCAGCAGCCAAGACGTCACCTCTGGGGCCAACGTCCTGACTTTC. Encoded protein: CASSQDVTSGANVLTF.